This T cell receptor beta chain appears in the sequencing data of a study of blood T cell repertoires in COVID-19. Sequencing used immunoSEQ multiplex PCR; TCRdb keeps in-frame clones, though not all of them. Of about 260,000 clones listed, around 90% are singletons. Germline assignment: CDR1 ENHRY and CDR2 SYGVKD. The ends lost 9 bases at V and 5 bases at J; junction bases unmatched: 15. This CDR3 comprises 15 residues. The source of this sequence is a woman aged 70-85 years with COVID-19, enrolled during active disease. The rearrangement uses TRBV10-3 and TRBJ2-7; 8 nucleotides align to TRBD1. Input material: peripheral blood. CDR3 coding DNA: TGTGCCATACAAAGGGGAGGACAGGGTCACAACGAGCAGTACTTC. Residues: CAIQRGGQGHNEQYF.